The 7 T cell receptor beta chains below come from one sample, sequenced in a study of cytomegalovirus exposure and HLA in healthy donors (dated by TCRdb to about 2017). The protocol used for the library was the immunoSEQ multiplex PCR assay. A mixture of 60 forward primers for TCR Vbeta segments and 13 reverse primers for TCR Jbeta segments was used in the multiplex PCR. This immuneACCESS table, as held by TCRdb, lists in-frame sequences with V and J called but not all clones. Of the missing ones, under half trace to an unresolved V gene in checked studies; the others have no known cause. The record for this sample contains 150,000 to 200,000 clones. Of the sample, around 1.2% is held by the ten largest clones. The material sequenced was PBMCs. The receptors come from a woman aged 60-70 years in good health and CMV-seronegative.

The CDR3 reads CASSLYAGPGITEAFF. In nucleotides, the CDR3 is TGTGCCAGCAGCTTATATGCAGGTCCAGGTATCACTGAAGCTTTCTTT. The rearrangement joins TRBV7-3 to TRBJ1-1; D gene unclear. Trimming removed 2 bases at V and 4 bases at J, with 17 bases between. The CDR3 consists of 16 residues. Germline V gene sequence: CDR1 SGHTA, CDR2 FQGTGA. Together with reference TRBV7-3 and TRBJ1-1, the CDR3 gives the full variable domain: GAGVSQTPSNKVTEKGKYVELRCDPISGHTALYWYRQSLGQGPEFLIYFQGTGAADDSGLPNDRFFAVRPEGSVSTLKIQRTERGDSAVYLCASSLYAGPGITEAFFGQGTRLTVV.

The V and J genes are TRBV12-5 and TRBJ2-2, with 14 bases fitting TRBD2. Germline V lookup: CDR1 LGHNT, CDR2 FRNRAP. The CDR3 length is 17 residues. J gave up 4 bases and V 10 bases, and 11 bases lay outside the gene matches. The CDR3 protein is CATGGGLAGVVTGELFF. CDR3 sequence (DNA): TGTGCTACAGGGGGGGGACTAGCGGGAGTAGTCACCGGGGAGCTGTTTTTT.

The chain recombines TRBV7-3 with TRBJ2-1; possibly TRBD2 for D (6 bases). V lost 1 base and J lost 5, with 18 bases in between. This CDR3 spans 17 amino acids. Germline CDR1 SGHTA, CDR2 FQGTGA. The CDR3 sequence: CASSLMEGGAGDNEQFF. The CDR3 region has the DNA TGTGCCAGCAGCTTAATGGAGGGCGGGGCTGGGGACAATGAGCAGTTCTTC.

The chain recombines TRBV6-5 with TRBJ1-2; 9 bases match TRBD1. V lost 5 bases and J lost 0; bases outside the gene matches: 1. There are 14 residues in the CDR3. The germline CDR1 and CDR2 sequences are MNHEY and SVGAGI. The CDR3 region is CASSRTGANYGYTF. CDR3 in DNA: TGTGCCAGCAGTCGGACAGGGGCTAACTATGGCTACACCTTC.

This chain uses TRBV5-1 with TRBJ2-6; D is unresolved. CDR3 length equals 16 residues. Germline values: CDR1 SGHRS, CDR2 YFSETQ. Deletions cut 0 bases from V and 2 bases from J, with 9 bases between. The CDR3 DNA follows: TGCGCCAGCAGCTTGGAGAACTCCGCTGGGGCCAACGTCCTGACTTTC. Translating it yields CASSLENSAGANVLTF.

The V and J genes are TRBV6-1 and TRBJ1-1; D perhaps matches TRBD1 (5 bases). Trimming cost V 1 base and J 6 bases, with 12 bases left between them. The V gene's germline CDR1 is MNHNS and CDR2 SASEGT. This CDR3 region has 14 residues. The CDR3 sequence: CASSEVGGSSEAFF. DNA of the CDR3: TGTGCCAGCAGTGAAGTGGGGGGAAGCTCTGAAGCTTTCTTT.

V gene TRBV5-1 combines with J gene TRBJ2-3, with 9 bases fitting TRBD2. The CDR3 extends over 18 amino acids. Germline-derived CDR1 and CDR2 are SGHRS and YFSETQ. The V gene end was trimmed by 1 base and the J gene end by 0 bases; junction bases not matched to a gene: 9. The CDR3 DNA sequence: TGCGCCAGCAGCTTGTTACAGCGGGGGGTACTTAGCACAGATACGCAGTATTTT. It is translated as CASSLLQRGVLSTDTQYF.